This TCR beta chain was obtained from a study of early T cells in non-severe SARS-CoV-2 infection. Overall study context: From unsorted whole blood, bulk RNA was sequenced, and the chains remained unpaired.

TCRdb used MiXCR to reprocess the 5' RACE reads, holding one entry per CDR3 protein. The repertoire holds about 53,000 distinct CDR3 sequences, roughly 12% seen once, with just over 2.5% in the top ten. This clonotype was picked up a small number of times. V dropped 2 bases and J dropped 7 bases, with 8 bases sitting between them. CDR1 and CDR2 (germline): MDHEN, SYDVKM. The CDR3 has 13 residues. The material sequenced was whole blood, taken at baseline. This clonotype originated in an adult who was a healthcare worker with PCR-confirmed SARS-CoV-2 infection or an uninfected control (not recorded which). This rearrangement joins TRBV28 to TRBJ2-2; D could derive from TRBD1 or TRBD2 (6 bases each). The CDR3 spells CASSLRGHGELFF. For the CDR3, the DNA is TGTGCCAGCAGTTTACGGGGGCACGGGGAGCTGTTTTTT. The variable domain in full, with the rest retrieved from reference TRBV28 and TRBJ2-2, is DVKVTQSSRYLVKRTGEKVFLECVQDMDHENMFWYRQDPGLGLRLIYFSYDVKMKEKGDIPEGYSVSREKKERFSLILESASTNQTSMYLCASSLRGHGELFFGEGSRLTVL.